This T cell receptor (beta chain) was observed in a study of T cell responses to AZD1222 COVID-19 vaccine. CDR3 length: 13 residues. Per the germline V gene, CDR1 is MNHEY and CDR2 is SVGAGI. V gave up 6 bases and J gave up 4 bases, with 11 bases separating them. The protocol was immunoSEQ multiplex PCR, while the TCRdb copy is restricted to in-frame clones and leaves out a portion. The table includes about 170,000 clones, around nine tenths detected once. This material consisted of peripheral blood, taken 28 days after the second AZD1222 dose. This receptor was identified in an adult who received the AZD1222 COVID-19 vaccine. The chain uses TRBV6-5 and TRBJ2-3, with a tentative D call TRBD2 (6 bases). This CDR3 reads CASRLLASDTQYF. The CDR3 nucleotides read TGTGCCAGCAGACTACTAGCCTCAGATACGCAGTATTTT.